Listed below are T cell receptor beta chains from one sample, sequenced in a study of T cell changes during pregnancy in multiple sclerosis. Method: immunoSEQ multiplex PCR; TCRdb's copy keeps in-frame clones and lacks some. This table holds under 4,000 clones, 85% to 90% found once. The specimen comprised CD8+ T cells from peripheral blood mononuclear cells, sampled in the first trimester of pregnancy. These receptors were taken from a female donor in good health, enrolled as a control in a pregnancy study. Both conserved end residues are part of each CDR3. Some rows have no size entry. The others give once, few or many, or a class for an expanded clone.

size	V	CDR3
once	TRBV7-8	CASSLASSYEQYF
-	TRBV25-1	CASSEDRALTGELFF
-	TRBV10-3	CAISESPGDGDTQYF
-	TRBV29-1	CSVEGGGVTGEAFF
once	TRBV4-3	CASSQDQGTYEQYF
once	TRBV27	CASSLVGEGPETQYF
once	TRBV29-1	CSDGPTGEDGYTF
-	TRBV7-2	CASSTQSGVANEKLFF
few	TRBV19	CASSIWGPNEQFF
-	TRBV6-4	CASSGTSGGTDTQYF
few	TRBV23-1	CASSQWPGGNETQYF
-	TRBV7-2	CASSLYTVSYEQYF
-	TRBV19	CASSIRAGGPSNEQFF
-	TRBV5-1	CASSLGQGAWETQYF
-	TRBV6-5	CASSYSSSDTQYF
medium-sized	TRBV6-5	CASSSGGYSEQFF
-	TRBV5-6	CASNPAGRVSYEQYF
-	TRBV2	CASRERGTGGGYTF
medium-sized	TRBV7-2	CASSPSTGELFF
-	TRBV19	CASTVAGGLTDTQYF
-	TRBV6-4	CASSPGGVGRYGYTF
-	TRBV5-1	CASSPGTGGYEQYF
-	TRBV6-1	CASSALSQGAGGYTF
-	TRBV5-1	CASSLLAGSSYEQYF
-	TRBV6-5	CASSGLASPGEQFF
few	TRBV2	CASSEVRGTSGYEQYF
-	TRBV9	CASSNYMNTEAFF
-	TRBV4-2	CASSQVSGQSETQYF
-	TRBV30	CAWRQYQETQYF
-	TRBV7-6	CASSLTGTKLDEQFF
-	TRBV7-2	CASSQLDGTGTNYGYTF
-	TRBV6-1	CASSESGGGGYTF
-	TRBV6-6	CASSHGDTGPYGYTF
-	TRBV12-5	CASGLENREQYF
-	TRBV27	CASSSPSGLRGTDTQYF
-	TRBV25-1	CASSEFGYGYTF
-	TRBV11-3	CASSFRTDNEQFF
once	TRBV5-1	CASSLIRSSGGVGYGYTF
-	TRBV30	CAWSVLGNTEAFF
-	TRBV4-3	CASSPGSGSGDEQFF
-	TRBV7-9	CASSLVFRTTDTQYF
-	TRBV19	CASSRQLNEKLFF
-	TRBV18	CASSPPLGGAGEQFF
-	TRBV12-5	CASGLVLGAQFF
-	TRBV7-6	CASSLDARDYEQYF